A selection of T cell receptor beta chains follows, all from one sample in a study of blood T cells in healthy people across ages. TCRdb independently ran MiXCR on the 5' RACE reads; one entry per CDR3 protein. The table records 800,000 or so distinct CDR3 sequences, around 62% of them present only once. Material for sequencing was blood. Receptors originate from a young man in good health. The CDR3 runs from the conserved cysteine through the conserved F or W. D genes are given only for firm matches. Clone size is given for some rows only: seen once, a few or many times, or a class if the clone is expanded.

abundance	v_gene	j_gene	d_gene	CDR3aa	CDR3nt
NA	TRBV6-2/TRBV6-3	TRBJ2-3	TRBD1	CASSQDRGRIKDTQYF	TGTGCCAGCAGCCAAGACAGGGGGCGCATTAAGGATACGCAGTATTTT
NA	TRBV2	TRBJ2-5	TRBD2	CASSEWLAGGETQYF	TGTGCCAGCAGTGAGTGGCTAGCGGGGGGAGAGACCCAGTACTTC
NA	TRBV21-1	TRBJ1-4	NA	CASSKAFQFYGANEKLFF	TGTGCCAGCAGCAAAGCCTTCCAATTTTATGGCGCTAATGAAAAACTGTTTTTT
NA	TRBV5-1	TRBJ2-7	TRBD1	CASSAAGQGYEQYF	TGCGCCAGCAGCGCCGCGGGACAGGGCTACGAGCAGTACTTC
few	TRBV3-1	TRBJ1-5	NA	CASSSGTGGDQPQHF	TGTGCCAGCAGCTCTGGCACCGGAGGGGATCAGCCCCAGCATTTT
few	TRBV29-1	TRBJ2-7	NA	CSVEGAIHPYEQYF	TGCAGCGTTGAAGGGGCCATTCACCCCTACGAGCAGTACTTC
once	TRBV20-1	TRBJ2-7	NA	CSAPEGVHEQYF	TGCAGTGCTCCCGAGGGGGTCCACGAGCAGTACTTC
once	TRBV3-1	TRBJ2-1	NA	CASSRASYNEQFF	TGTGCCAGCAGCCGGGCCTCCTACAATGAGCAGTTCTTC
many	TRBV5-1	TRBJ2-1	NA	CASSFGLSYNEQFF	TGCGCCAGCAGCTTTGGACTGAGCTACAATGAGCAGTTCTTC
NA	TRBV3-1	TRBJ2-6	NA	CASSPWGSRISGANVPTF	TGTGCCAGCAGCCCCTGGGGGAGTCGGATTTCTGGGGCCAACGTTCCGACTTTC
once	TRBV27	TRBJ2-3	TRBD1	CASSLWDSTDTRYF	TGTGCCAGCAGTTTATGGGACAGCACAGATACGCGGTATTTT
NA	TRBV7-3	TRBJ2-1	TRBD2	CASSFLNSGGVYNEQFF	TGTGCCAGCAGCTTCCTAAATAGCGGGGGGGTTTACAATGAGCAGTTCTTC
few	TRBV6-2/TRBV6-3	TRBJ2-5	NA	CASSYGGLETQYF	TGTGCCAGCAGTTACGGGGGGCTAGAGACCCAGTACTTC
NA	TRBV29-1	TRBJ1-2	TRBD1	CSVEEQGSGYTF	TGCAGCGTTGAAGAACAGGGGTCTGGCTACACCTTC
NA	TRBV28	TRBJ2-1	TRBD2	CASSFRASGAYNEQFF	TGTGCCAGCAGTTTTCGGGCTAGCGGGGCTTACAATGAGCAGTTCTTC
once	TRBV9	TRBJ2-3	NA	CASSPLGSGKDTQYF	TGTGCCAGCAGCCCCCTTGGCTCTGGGAAAGATACGCAGTATTTT
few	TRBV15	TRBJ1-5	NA	CATSRDGAGRQPQHF	TGTGCCACCAGCAGAGACGGGGCAGGGAGACAGCCCCAGCATTTT
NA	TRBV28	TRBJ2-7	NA	CATRHRQAYEQYF	TGTGCCACACGCCACCGCCAGGCCTACGAGCAGTACTTC
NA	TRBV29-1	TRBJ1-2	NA	CSAGDGDHGYTF	TGCAGCGCAGGGGACGGGGATCACGGCTACACCTTC
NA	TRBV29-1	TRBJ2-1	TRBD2	CSVRGGGTYNEQFF	TGCAGCGTCCGGGGGGGCGGGACATACAATGAGCAGTTCTTC
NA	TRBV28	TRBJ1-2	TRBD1	CASRATGGLGYTF	TGTGCCAGCAGAGCGACAGGGGGCCTTGGCTACACCTTC
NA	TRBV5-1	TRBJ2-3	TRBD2	CASSPPGLAGAQWLADTQYF	TGCGCCAGCAGCCCGCCGGGACTAGCGGGGGCCCAATGGTTAGCAGATACGCAGTATTTT
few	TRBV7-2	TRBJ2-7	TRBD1	CASSGFGQGANEQYF	TGTGCCAGCAGCGGATTCGGACAGGGGGCTAACGAGCAGTACTTC
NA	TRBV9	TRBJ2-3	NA	CASSISLGGTDTQYF	TGTGCCAGCAGTATATCCCTAGGGGGCACAGATACGCAGTATTTT
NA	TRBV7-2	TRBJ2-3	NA	CASSQAATTDTQYF	TGTGCCAGCAGCCAAGCGGCGACCACAGATACGCAGTATTTT
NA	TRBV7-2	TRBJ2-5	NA	CASSPSTSFQETQYF	TGTGCCAGCAGCCCCAGCACTAGTTTTCAAGAGACCCAGTACTTC
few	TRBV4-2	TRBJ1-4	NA	CASSQASDEVGKLFF	TGTGCCAGCAGCCAAGCTTCGGACGAAGTAGGAAAACTGTTTTTT
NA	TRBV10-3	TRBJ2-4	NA	CAISERQYAKNIQYF	TGTGCCATCAGTGAGAGGCAATACGCCAAAAACATTCAGTACTTC
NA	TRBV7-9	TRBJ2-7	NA	CASSPPVSKEQYF	TGTGCCAGCAGCCCCCCGGTCAGTAAGGAGCAGTACTTC
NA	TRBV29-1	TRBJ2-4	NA	CSVGSSGAKNIQYF	TGCAGCGTTGGATCCTCGGGAGCCAAAAACATTCAGTACTTC
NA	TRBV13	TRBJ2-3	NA	CASSLAAAQDTQYF	TGTGCCAGCAGCTTAGCAGCGGCTCAAGATACGCAGTATTTT
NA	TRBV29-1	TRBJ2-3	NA	CSVPFWDAAPADTQYF	TGCAGCGTCCCCTTCTGGGATGCGGCTCCCGCAGATACGCAGTATTTT
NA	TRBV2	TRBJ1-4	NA	CASKPTSTNEKLFF	TGTGCCAGCAAACCCACCAGCACTAATGAAAAACTGTTTTTT
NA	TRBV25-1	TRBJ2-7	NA	CASSEGLREQYF	TGTGCCAGCAGTGAAGGGTTGCGTGAGCAGTACTTC
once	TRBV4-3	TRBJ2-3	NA	CASSQAPGGQVQDTQYF	TGCGCCAGCAGCCAAGCACCCGGGGGCCAGGTCCAGGATACGCAGTATTTT
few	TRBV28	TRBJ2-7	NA	CASSLAGFYEQYF	TGTGCCAGCAGTTTGGCGGGGTTCTACGAGCAGTACTTC
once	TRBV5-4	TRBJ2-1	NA	CASSSRSEQFF	TGTGCCAGCAGCTCTAGAAGTGAGCAGTTCTTC
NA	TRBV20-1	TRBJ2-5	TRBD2	CSARGSSGGVETQYF	TGCAGTGCCAGAGGTAGTAGCGGGGGAGTGGAGACCCAGTACTTC
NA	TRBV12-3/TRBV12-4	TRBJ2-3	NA	CASRRRASDTDTQYF	TGTGCCAGCAGGCGGCGGGCTAGCGACACAGATACGCAGTATTTT